One and the same sample provided the 27 T cell receptor beta chains below, sequenced in a study of vaccination and CD4 T cells after COVID-19. The antigens for these receptors are not known. Treatment indicated: approximately 11-day PBMC culture with coronavirus spike peptide pools or control peptides (ViraFEST assay). Cultured CD4+ T-cell DNA underwent Oncomine TCR Beta short-read sequencing. TCRdb processed the PCR reads anew with MiXCR; each CDR3 protein has one entry. This table holds roughly 24,000 distinct CDR3 sequences, around three fifths found once. The specimen was CD4+ T cells from blood, cultured in vitro. Receptors originate from a human donor who had recovered from COVID-19.

This clonotype was found a few times. The chain links TRBV2 to TRBJ1-5; 8 bases are shared with TRBD1. Germline values: CDR1 SNHLY, CDR2 FYNNEI. J was trimmed by 2 bases and V by 5 bases; bases with no gene match: 5. CDR3 size: 15 residues. The CDR3 loop is CASSYDRGGNQPQHF. In DNA, the CDR3 is TGTGCCAGCAGTTACGACAGGGGTGGCAATCAGCCCCAGCATTTT.

This chain links TRBV7-9 with TRBJ1-1, with a weak D call TRBD1 (5 bases). The germline V and J ends were trimmed by 6 bases and 6 bases, with 17 bases remaining between them. The CDR3 sequence is 14 residues long. Germline CDR1 SEHNR, CDR2 FQNEAQ (reference sequence). This CDR3 reads CASSHGTRFSEAFF. The CDR3 DNA is TGTGCCAGCAGTCATGGGACTCGATTTTCTGAAGCTTTCTTT. The entire variable domain, with the rest obtained from reference TRBV7-9 and TRBJ1-1, is as follows: DTGVSQNPRHKITKRGQNVTFRCDPISEHNRLYWYRQTLGQGPEFLTYFQNEAQLEKSRLLSDRFSAERPKGSFSTLEIQRTEQGDSAMYLCASSHGTRFSEAFFGQGTRLTVV.

This chain connects TRBV19 to TRBJ1-1; D possibly corresponds to TRBD1 (6 bases). Trimming stripped 4 bases from V and 6 bases from J, with 9 bases between. CDR1 is LNHDA and CDR2 is SQIVND in the germline V gene (reference sequence). This CDR3 has 12 residues. The CDR3 nucleotides read TGTGCCAGTAGTAGCTGGACAGCTGAAGCTTTCTTT. Its translation: CASSSWTAEAFF. The whole variable domain, filled in from reference TRBV19 and TRBJ1-1, reads DGGITQSPKYLFRKEGQNVTLSCEQNLNHDAMYWYRQDPGQGLRLIYYSQIVNDFQKGDIAEGYSVSREKKESFPLTVTSAQKNPTAFYLCASSSWTAEAFFGQGTRLTVV.

The chain combines TRBV2 with TRBJ2-7; possible D gene TRBD2, 5 bases. This CDR3 comprises 15 residues. Between the trimmed V and J ends, which lost 0 bases and 3 bases, there was a span of 12 bases. In germline, CDR1 is SNHLY, CDR2 FYNNEI. The CDR3 spells CASSEALIAFYEQYF. CDR3 DNA sequence: TGTGCCAGCAGTGAAGCGTTGATAGCGTTCTACGAGCAGTACTTC.

This clonotype was recorded a few times. The J gene is TRBJ1-5, the V gene TRBV10-3; D not resolved. In germline, CDR1 is ENHRY, CDR2 SYGVKD. The CDR3 totals 16 residues. Trimming removed 2 bases from V and 2 bases from J, with 13 bases in between. CDR3 nucleotides: TGTGCCATCAGTGAGGTGCGGGGAAAGGGCAATCAGCCCCAGCATTTT. Translated: CAISEVRGKGNQPQHF.

The chain uses TRBV12-3 or TRBV12-4 and TRBJ1-1, with D possibly matching TRBD1 (5 bases). Trimming took off 6 bases at V and 5 bases at J, with 13 bases between the two ends. This CDR3 has 13 amino acids. The CDR3 here is CASSPPGVTEAFF. CDR3 coding DNA: TGTGCCAGCAGCCCCCCGGGGGTTACTGAAGCTTTCTTT.

The sample holds a few counts of this clonotype. The rearrangement joins TRBV18 to TRBJ2-2; D is ambiguous. Germline V lookup: CDR1 KGHSH, CDR2 LQKENI. V gave up 3 bases and J gave up 5 bases, with 13 bases separating them. This CDR3 is built from 15 residues. The CDR3 reads CASSPGVSTTGELFF. The DNA of the CDR3 is TGTGCCAGCTCACCTGGGGTCTCGACGACCGGGGAGCTGTTTTTT.

In its sample, this clonotype was seen once. This chain connects TRBV7-3 to TRBJ2-3; tentatively, D is TRBD1 (5 bases). Germline V gene lookup returns CDR1 SGHTA and CDR2 FQGTGA. The CDR3 runs to 16 residues. Deletions cut 4 bases from V and 3 bases from J, with 17 bases between. The CDR3 spells CASSSRWGEGTDTQYF. The CDR3 DNA sequence: TGTGCCAGCAGCTCCCGTTGGGGCGAAGGGACAGATACGCAGTATTTT.

The genes are TRBV18 and TRBJ2-6; D not resolved. V lost 3 bases and J lost 3, with 15 bases in between. Germline V gene sequence: CDR1 KGHSH, CDR2 LQKENI. This CDR3 has 17 amino acids. The chain's CDR3 is CASSPLKGLGGANVLTF. CDR3 DNA: TGTGCCAGCTCACCTTTAAAAGGGTTAGGTGGGGCCAACGTCCTGACTTTC.

CDR3 DNA: TGTGCCAGCAGTACCACTAGGGATCAGCCCCAGCATTTT. As protein: CASSTTRDQPQHF. The rearrangement links TRBV6-1 to TRBJ1-5, with D hard to call. Trimming took 5 bases from V and 5 from J, leaving 10 bases between them. CDR1 MNHNS and CDR2 SASEGT come from the germline V gene. The CDR3 spans 13 residues.

The genes are TRBV7-2 and TRBJ2-4; 14 bases are shared with TRBD2. This CDR3 contains 20 residues. CDR1 is SGHTA, CDR2 FQGNSA, per germline. J gave up 0 bases and V 5 bases, and 12 bases lay outside the gene matches. CDR3 nucleotides: TGTGCCAGCAGCCTTGTTGGCGCCGGGACTAGCGGGGGAGCCAAAAACATTCAGTACTTC. Amino acids: CASSLVGAGTSGGAKNIQYF.

The chain has TRBV7-9 and TRBJ1-6; possibly TRBD1 for D (6 bases). V was pared by 5 bases and J by 10 bases, with 12 bases between. This CDR3 spans 13 amino acids. Germline assignment: CDR1 SEHNR and CDR2 FQNEAQ (reference sequence). CDR3 loop: CASSVGTTSPLHF. The CDR3 DNA sequence: TGTGCCAGCAGCGTCGGGACAACCTCACCCCTCCACTTT.

The rearrangement joins TRBV11-3 to TRBJ2-7, with D uncertain. The CDR3 totals 17 residues. CDR1 SGHNT and CDR2 YENEEA come from the germline V gene. The V end was cut by 0 bases, the J end by 3 bases, with 18 bases between. The CDR3 loop reads CASSLEGWQAKNYEQYF. The CDR3 DNA reads TGTGCCAGCAGCTTAGAGGGTTGGCAGGCGAAGAACTACGAGCAGTACTTC. Full variable domain (missing parts from reference TRBV11-3 and TRBJ2-7): EAGVVQSPRYKIIEKKQPVAFWCNPISGHNTLYWYLQNLGQGPELLIRYENEEAVDDSQLPKDRFSAERLKGVDSTLKIQPAELGDSAVYLCASSLEGWQAKNYEQYFGPGTRLTVT.

This sequence joins TRBV4-3 and TRBJ1-1; D is uncertain. Germline CDR1 and CDR2: LGHNA and YSLEER. With 3 bases removed from V and 6 bases from J, the gap between germline ends came to 14 bases. This CDR3 has 14 residues. The CDR3 is CASSQEMDRPEAFF. The CDR3 DNA reads as TGCGCCAGCAGCCAGGAGATGGACCGGCCTGAAGCTTTCTTT.

V and J are TRBV20-1 and TRBJ2-3; 13 nucleotides align to TRBD2. There are 16 residues in the CDR3. Trimming took 1 base from V and 8 from J; bases not matched to a gene: 9. Germline CDR1 DFQATT, CDR2 SNEGSKA (reference sequence). This chain's CDR3 is CSARVGLAGAPGTQYF. CDR3 nucleotide sequence: TGCAGTGCTAGAGTCGGACTAGCGGGGGCCCCTGGTACGCAGTATTTT.

This clonotype was found once. The J gene is TRBJ1-5, the V gene TRBV20-1, with D perhaps matching TRBD1 (5 bases). The CDR3 length is 14 residues. The ends were cut back, 3 bases at V and 1 base at J, with 10 bases in the middle. CDR1 and CDR2 from the germline V gene are DFQATT and SNEGSKA (reference sequence). The CDR3 region is CSASQGWSNQPQHF. The CDR3 region has the DNA TGCAGTGCTAGCCAGGGTTGGAGCAATCAGCCCCAGCATTTT.

The sample holds a few counts of this clonotype. This chain uses TRBV30 with TRBJ1-6, with TRBD1 as a possible D gene (5 bases). This CDR3 comprises 14 residues. Trimming left V 5 bases short and J 2 bases short, with 10 bases between. Looked up from germline, CDR1 is GTSNPN and CDR2 is SVGIG (reference sequence). CDR3 loop: CAWGTGAYNSPLHF. CDR3 DNA sequence: TGTGCCTGGGGGACTGGGGCCTATAATTCACCCCTCCACTTT.

The chain joins TRBV5-4 to TRBJ1-2, with 10 bases fitting TRBD1. Germline trimming cut 2 bases from V and 8 bases from J; bases unmatched to any gene: 3. Germline lookup yields CDR1 SGHNT and CDR2 YYREEE (reference sequence). The CDR3 is 13 amino acids. The CDR3 spells CASSFGTGEGYTF. In nucleotides, the CDR3 is TGTGCCAGCAGCTTCGGGACAGGGGAAGGCTACACCTTC.

This clonotype was found a few times. The CDR3 loop reads CASSLRGHQPQHF. CDR3 bases: TGTGCCAGCAGCTTAAGGGGACATCAGCCCCAGCATTTT. The rearrangement joins TRBV7-2 to TRBJ1-5, with D possibly matching TRBD1 (5 bases). There are 13 residues in the CDR3. Germline values: CDR1 SGHTA, CDR2 FQGNSA. Trimming left V 2 bases short and J 5 bases short, with 7 bases between. The variable domain in full, with the rest retrieved from reference TRBV7-2 and TRBJ1-5, is GAGVSQSPSNKVTEKGKDVELRCDPISGHTALYWYRQSLGQGLEFLIYFQGNSAPDKSGLPSDRFSAERTGGSVSTLTIQRTQQEDSAVYLCASSLRGHQPQHFGDGTRLSIL.

The CDR3 region is CASSGQVYQPQHF. The CDR3 region has the DNA TGTGCCAGCAGCGGACAGGTCTATCAGCCCCAGCATTTT. The chain has TRBV6-1 and TRBJ1-5; TRBD1 matches 7 bases. This CDR3 contains 13 residues. With V trimmed by 6 bases and J by 5 bases, 4 bases remained unmatched. The germline V gene encodes CDR1 MNHNS and CDR2 SASEGT.

The genes are TRBV7-2 and TRBJ2-3, with 9 positions matching TRBD2. CDR1 SGHTA and CDR2 FQGNSA come from the germline V gene. CDR3 length equals 17 residues. V was pared by 5 bases and J by 9 bases, with 18 bases of the junction left unmatched. The CDR3 reads CASSRKSSGAPEGTQYF. The CDR3 bases are TGTGCCAGCAGCCGTAAATCTAGCGGGGCACCCGAAGGCACGCAGTATTTT.

The chain links TRBV30 to TRBJ1-5; D gene unclear. Germline V gene lookup returns CDR1 GTSNPN and CDR2 SVGIG (reference sequence). CDR3 size: 13 residues. Trimming left V 0 bases short and J 9 bases short, with 12 bases between. CDR3 residues: CAWSVKGSWPQHF. CDR3 DNA: TGTGCCTGGAGTGTAAAGGGCTCCTGGCCCCAGCATTTT.

This clonotype turned up a few times. The V and J genes are TRBV11-2 and TRBJ2-2; maybe TRBD2 (5 bases). Per germline, CDR1 SGHAT and CDR2 FQNNGV. The length of the CDR3 is 14 residues. V was clipped by 5 bases and J by 7 bases, with 14 bases between them. This CDR3 is CASSVQWAGGELFF. The DNA for the CDR3 is TGTGCCAGCAGCGTACAATGGGCGGGCGGGGAGCTGTTTTTT.

The gene calls are TRBV7-9 and TRBJ1-1; D possibly corresponds to TRBD1 (5 bases). The CDR3 is made up of 15 amino acids. CDR1 and CDR2 (germline): SEHNR, FQNEAQ (reference sequence). Between the trimmed V and J ends, which lost 1 base and 4 bases, there was a span of 13 bases. The CDR3 sequence is CASSLGFQRGTEAFF. The DNA for the CDR3 is TGTGCCAGCAGCTTAGGCTTCCAGAGGGGCACTGAAGCTTTCTTT.

The rearrangement joins TRBV7-9 to TRBJ2-5; 7 bases agree with TRBD1. Germline V gene data show CDR1 as SEHNR and CDR2 as FQNEAQ (reference sequence). The CDR3 has 14 residues. V lost 5 bases to trimming and J lost 2 bases; unmatched junction nucleotides: 5. The CDR3 here is CASSPGTAQETQYF. The CDR3 DNA reads as TGTGCCAGCAGCCCGGGGACAGCTCAAGAGACCCAGTACTTC.

In regard to this clonotype: The junction differs from germline at one of its ends, possibly a read error. This chain connects TRBV7-7 to TRBJ2-5; no definite D call. The CDR3 is 15 residues long. CDR1 SSHAT and CDR2 FNYEAQ come from the germline V gene (reference sequence). The CDR3 region has the DNA TGTGCTAGCAGCCCCCTAGTCAGCTATCAAGAGACCCAGTACTTC. Amino acid sequence: CASSPLVSYQETQYF.

The chain links TRBV2 to TRBJ2-7; D remains ambiguous. From germline, CDR1 is SNHLY and CDR2 FYNNEI. V dropped 6 bases and J dropped 2 bases, with 14 bases sitting between them. This CDR3 has 14 amino acids. The CDR3 sequence is CASRVEVLTYEQYF. The CDR3 region has the DNA TGTGCCAGCAGGGTAGAGGTTCTCACCTACGAGCAGTACTTC.